Sequencing of this T cell receptor beta chain was carried out in a study of shared clonotypes between healthy human individuals. CDR3 length: 15 amino acids. Germline V gene sequence: CDR1 MDHEN, CDR2 SYDVKM. Trimming removed 6 bases at V and 7 bases at J, with 16 bases between. Splitting of each subset's genomic DNA was done evenly across several immunoSEQ plates. Each PCR replicate run on unsorted PBMC took in around 300 ng DNA, some 28,000 T cell genomes. Only in-frame clones appear in the TCRdb table, and some are missing; sequencing was by immunoSEQ multiplex PCR. The sample has 450,000 to 500,000 clones; roughly four fifths are singletons.

The sequence was obtained from a middle-aged woman in good health. Some clones in this sample may be carry-over from other donors' samples. V usage is TRBV28 and J usage is TRBJ1-6; D remains ambiguous. Sequencing input: PBMCs. For the CDR3, the DNA is TGTGCCAGCAGGGCCGCGGGAGTGGGCAATTCACCCCTCCACTTT. Translating gives CASRAAGVGNSPLHF.